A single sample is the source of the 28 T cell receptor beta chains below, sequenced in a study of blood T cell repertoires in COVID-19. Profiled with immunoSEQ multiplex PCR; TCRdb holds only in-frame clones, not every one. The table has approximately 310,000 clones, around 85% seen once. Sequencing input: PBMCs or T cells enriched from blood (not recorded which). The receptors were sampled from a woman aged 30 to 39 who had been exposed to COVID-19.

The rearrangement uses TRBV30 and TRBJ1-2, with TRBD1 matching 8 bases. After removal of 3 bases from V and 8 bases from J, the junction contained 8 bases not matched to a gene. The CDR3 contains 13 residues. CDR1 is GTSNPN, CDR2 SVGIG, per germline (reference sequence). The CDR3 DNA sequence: TGTGCCTGGAGCAGAGGTTGGGACAGGGGCTACACCTTC. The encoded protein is CAWSRGWDRGYTF. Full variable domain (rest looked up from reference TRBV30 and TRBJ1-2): SQTIHQWPATLVQPVGSPLSLECTVEGTSNPNLYWYRQAAGRGLQLLFYSVGIGQISSEVPQNLSASRPQDRQFILSSKKLLLSDSGFYLCAWSRGWDRGYTFGSGTRLTVV.

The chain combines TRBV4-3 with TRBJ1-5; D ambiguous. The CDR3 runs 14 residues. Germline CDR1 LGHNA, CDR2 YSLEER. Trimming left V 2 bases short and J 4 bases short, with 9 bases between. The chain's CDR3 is CASSQFTVNQPQHF. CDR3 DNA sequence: TGCGCCAGCAGCCAATTTACAGTAAATCAGCCCCAGCATTTT.

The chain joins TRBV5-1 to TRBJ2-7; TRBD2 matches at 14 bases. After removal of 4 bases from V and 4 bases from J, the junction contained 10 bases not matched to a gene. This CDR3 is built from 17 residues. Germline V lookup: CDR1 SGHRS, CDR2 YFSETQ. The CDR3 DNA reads TGCGCCAGCAGCGCGGACTACGGGACTAGCGGGAGATACGAGCAGTACTTC. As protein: CASSADYGTSGRYEQYF. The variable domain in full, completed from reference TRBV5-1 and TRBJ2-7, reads KAGVTQTPRYLIKTRGQQVTLSCSPISGHRSVSWYQQTPGQGLQFLFEYFSETQRNKGNFPGRFSGRQFSNSRSEMNVSTLELGDSALYLCASSADYGTSGRYEQYFGPGTRLTVT.

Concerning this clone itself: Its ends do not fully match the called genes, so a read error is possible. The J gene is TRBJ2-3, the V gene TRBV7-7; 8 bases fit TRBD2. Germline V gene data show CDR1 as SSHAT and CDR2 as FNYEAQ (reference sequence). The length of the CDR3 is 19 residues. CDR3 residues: CASSSRLRGGRGRTDTQYF. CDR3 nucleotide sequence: TGTGCTAGCAGCTCACGTTTACGGGGGGGCCGAGGGCGAACAGATACGCAGTATTTT.

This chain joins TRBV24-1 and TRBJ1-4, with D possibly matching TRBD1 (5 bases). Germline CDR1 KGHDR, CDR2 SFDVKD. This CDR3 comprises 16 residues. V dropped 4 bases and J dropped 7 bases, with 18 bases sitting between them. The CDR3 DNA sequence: TGTGCCACCAGTGACGGGCCTATCGGGGGAACTGAAAAACTGTTTTTT. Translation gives CATSDGPIGGTEKLFF.

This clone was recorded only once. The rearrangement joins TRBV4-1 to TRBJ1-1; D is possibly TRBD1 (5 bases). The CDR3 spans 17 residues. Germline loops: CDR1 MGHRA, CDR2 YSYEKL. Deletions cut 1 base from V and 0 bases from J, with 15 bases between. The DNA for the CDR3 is TGCGCCAGCAGCCAAGGCGTATTTCAGGGAATGAACACTGAAGCTTTCTTT. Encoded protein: CASSQGVFQGMNTEAFF.

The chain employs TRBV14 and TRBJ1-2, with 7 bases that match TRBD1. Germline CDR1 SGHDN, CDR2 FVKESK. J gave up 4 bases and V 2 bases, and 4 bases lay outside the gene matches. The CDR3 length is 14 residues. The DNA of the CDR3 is TGTGCCAGCAGCCAACAGGGGGGTTTCTATGGCTACACCTTC. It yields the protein CASSQQGGFYGYTF. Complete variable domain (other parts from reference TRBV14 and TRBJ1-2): EAGVTQFPSHSVIEKGQTVTLRCDPISGHDNLYWYRRVMGKEIKFLLHFVKESKQDESGMPNNRFLAERTGGTYSTLKVQPAELEDSGVYFCASSQQGGFYGYTFGSGTRLTVV.

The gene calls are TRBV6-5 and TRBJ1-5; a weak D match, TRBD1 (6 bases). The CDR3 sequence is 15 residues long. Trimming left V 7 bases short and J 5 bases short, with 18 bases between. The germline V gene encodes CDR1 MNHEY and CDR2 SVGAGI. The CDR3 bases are TGTGCCAGCACCGCGCCAGGGGTAGTCTATCAGCCCCAGCATTTT. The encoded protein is CASTAPGVVYQPQHF.

The CDR3: CASSQSWTVDHSPLHF. The CDR3 DNA reads as TGTGCCAGCAGCCAGTCTTGGACAGTGGACCATTCACCCCTCCACTTT. This sequence joins TRBV3-1 (or the pseudogene TRBV3-2) and TRBJ1-6, with D perhaps TRBD1 (6 bases). Germline CDR1 reads LGHDT; CDR2 reads YNNKEL (reference sequence). The V and J ends lost 3 bases and 8 bases respectively, with 17 bases between them. The CDR3 totals 16 residues.

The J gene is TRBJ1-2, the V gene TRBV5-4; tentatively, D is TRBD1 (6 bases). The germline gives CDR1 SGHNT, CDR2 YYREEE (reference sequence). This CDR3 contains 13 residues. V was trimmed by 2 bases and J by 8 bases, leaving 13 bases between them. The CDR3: CASSLPSGVGYTF. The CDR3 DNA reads TGTGCCAGCAGCTTACCTTCAGGGGTAGGCTACACCTTC.

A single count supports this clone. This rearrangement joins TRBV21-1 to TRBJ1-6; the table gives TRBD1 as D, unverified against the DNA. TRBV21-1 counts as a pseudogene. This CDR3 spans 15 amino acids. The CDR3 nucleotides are TGTGCCAGCAGCACCGACAGGGAGCCTCTTATTCCCCTCCACTTT. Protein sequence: CASSTDREPLIPLHF.

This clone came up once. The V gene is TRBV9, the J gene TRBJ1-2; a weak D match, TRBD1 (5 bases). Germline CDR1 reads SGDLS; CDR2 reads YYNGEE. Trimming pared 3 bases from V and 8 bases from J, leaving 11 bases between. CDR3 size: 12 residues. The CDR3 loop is CASSGAGWGYTF. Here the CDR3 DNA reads TGTGCCAGCAGCGGGGCAGGGTGGGGCTACACCTTC. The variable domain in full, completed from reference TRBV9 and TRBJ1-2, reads DSGVTQTPKHLITATGQRVTLRCSPRSGDLSVYWYQQSLDQGLQFLIQYYNGEERAKGNILERFSAQQFPDLHSELNLSSLELGDSALYFCASSGAGWGYTFGSGTRLTVV.

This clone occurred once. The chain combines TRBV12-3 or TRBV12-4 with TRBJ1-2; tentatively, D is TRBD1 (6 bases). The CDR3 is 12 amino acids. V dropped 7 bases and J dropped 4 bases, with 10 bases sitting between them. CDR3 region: CASIGGGYGYTF. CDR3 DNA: TGTGCCAGCATTGGGGGCGGCTATGGCTACACCTTC.

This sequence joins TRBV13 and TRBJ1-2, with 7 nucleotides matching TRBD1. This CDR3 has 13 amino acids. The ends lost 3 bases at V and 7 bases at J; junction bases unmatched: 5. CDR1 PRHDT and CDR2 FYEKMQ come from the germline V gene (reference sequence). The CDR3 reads CASSFQHRGGYTF. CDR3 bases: TGTGCCAGCAGCTTCCAGCACAGGGGTGGCTACACCTTC.

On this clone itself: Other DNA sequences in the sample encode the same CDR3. CDR3: CSASVAYEQYF. In DNA, the CDR3 is TGCAGTGCTTCAGTGGCCTACGAGCAGTACTTC. The chain joins TRBV20-1 to TRBJ2-7; D call uncertain. With 5 bases removed from V and 2 bases from J, the gap between germline ends came to 7 bases. The germline gives CDR1 DFQATT, CDR2 SNEGSKA (reference sequence). The CDR3 length is 11 residues.

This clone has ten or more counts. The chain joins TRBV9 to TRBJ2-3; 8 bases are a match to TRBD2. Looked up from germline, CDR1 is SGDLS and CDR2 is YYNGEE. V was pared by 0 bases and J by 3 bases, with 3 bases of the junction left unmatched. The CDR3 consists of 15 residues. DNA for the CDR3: TGTGCCAGCAGCGTAGTAGCGGGATTAACAGATACGCAGTATTTT. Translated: CASSVVAGLTDTQYF.

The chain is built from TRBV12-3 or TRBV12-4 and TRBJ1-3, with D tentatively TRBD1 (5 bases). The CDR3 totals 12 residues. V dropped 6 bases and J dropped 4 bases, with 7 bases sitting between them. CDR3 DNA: TGTGCCAGCAGACCAGGGGGAAACACCATATATTTT. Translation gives CASRPGGNTIYF.

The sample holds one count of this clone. This CDR3 reads CASSPQGLSYEQYF. DNA of the CDR3: TGTGCCAGCAGCCCCCAGGGACTCTCCTACGAGCAGTACTTC. The chain carries TRBV9 and TRBJ2-7; TRBD2 might be the D (6 bases). The CDR3 has 14 amino acids. Germline loops: CDR1 SGDLS, CDR2 YYNGEE. The germline V and J ends were trimmed by 4 bases and 0 bases, with 11 bases remaining between them.

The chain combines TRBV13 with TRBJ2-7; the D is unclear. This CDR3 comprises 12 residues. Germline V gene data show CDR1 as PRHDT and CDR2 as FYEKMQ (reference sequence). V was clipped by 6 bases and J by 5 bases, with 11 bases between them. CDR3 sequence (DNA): TGTGCCAGCAGTCTAGTGACCCACGAGCAGTACTTC. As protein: CASSLVTHEQYF.

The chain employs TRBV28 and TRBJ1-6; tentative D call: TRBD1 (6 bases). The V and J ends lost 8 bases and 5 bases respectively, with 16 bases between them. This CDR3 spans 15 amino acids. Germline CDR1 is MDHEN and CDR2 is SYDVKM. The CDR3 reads CASLRDTDNNSPLHF. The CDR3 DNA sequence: TGTGCCAGCCTCCGGGACACCGACAATAATTCACCCCTCCACTTT.

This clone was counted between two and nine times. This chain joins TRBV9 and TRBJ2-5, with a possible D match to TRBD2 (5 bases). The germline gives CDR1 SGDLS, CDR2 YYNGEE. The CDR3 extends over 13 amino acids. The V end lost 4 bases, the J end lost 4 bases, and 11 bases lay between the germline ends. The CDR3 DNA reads TGTGCCAGCAGCCAGACCACTAGAGAGACCCAGTACTTC. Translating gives CASSQTTRETQYF.

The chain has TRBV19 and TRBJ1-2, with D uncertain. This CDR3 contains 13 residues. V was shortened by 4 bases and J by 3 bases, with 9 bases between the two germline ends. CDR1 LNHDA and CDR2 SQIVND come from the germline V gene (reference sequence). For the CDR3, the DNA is TGTGCCAGTAGTACAGGTTTGGACTATGGCTACACCTTC. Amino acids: CASSTGLDYGYTF.

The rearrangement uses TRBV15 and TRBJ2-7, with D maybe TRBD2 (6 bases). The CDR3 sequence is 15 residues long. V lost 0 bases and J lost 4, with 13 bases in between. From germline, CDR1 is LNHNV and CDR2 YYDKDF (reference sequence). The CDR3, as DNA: TGTGCCACCAGCAGAGAGGGTCTAGCGTCGTACGAGCAGTACTTC. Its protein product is CATSREGLASYEQYF.

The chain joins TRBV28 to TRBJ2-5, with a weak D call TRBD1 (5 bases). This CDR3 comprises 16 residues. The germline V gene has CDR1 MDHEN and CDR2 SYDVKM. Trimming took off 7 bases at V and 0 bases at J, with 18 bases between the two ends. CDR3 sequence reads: CASTSPRNRYQETQYF. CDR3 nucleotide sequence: TGTGCCAGCACCTCCCCCCGTAACAGGTACCAAGAGACCCAGTACTTC. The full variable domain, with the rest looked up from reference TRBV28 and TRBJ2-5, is DVKVTQSSRYLVKRTGEKVFLECVQDMDHENMFWYRQDPGLGLRLIYFSYDVKMKEKGDIPEGYSVSREKKERFSLILESASTNQTSMYLCASTSPRNRYQETQYFGPGTRLLVL.

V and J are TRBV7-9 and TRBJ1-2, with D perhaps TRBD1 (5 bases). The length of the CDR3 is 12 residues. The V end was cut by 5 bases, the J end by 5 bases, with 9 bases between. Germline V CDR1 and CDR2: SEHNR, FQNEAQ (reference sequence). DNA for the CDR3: TGTGCCAGCAGCGGGGCCCTTTATGGCTACACCTTC. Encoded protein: CASSGALYGYTF.

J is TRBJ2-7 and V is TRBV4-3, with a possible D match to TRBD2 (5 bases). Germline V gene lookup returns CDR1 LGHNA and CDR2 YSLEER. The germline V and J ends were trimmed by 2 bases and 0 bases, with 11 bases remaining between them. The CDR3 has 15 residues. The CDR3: CASSQSPGNSYEQYF. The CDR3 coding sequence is TGCGCCAGCAGCCAATCACCGGGAAACTCCTACGAGCAGTACTTC.

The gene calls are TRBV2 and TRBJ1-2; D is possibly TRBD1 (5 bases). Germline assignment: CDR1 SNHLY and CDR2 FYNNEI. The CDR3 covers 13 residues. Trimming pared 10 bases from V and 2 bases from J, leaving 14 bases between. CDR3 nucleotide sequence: TGTGCCACCACTTTGGGGCGGAACTATGGCTACACCTTC. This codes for CATTLGRNYGYTF.

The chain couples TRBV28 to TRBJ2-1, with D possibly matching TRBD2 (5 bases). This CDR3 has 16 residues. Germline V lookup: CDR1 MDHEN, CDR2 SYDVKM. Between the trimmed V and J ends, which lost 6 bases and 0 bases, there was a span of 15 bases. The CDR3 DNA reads TGTGCCAGCAGCCAAATGAGAGGGAGCTCCTACAATGAGCAGTTCTTC. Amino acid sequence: CASSQMRGSSYNEQFF.